These 14 T cell receptor beta chains share one sample of origin, sequenced in a study of T cell changes during pregnancy in multiple sclerosis. Sequenced by immunoSEQ multiplex PCR; TCRdb stores in-frame clones only, minus some. Altogether about 40,000 clones are present, approximately 90% being singletons, with the ten largest covering over 0.95%. Material: peripheral blood, obtained before pregnancy. All receptors come from a female donor with multiple sclerosis, enrolled in a pregnancy study.

The chain is built from TRBV6-6 and TRBJ1-4; TRBD1 aligns across 9 bases. Germline V gene data show CDR1 as MNHNY and CDR2 as SVGAGI (reference sequence). CDR3 length equals 14 residues. The trim removed 4 bases at V and 3 bases at J, leaving 0 bases unmatched. In DNA form, the CDR3 reads TGTGCCAGCAGTTGGGACAGGGCTAATGAAAAACTGTTTTTT. Translation gives CASSWDRANEKLFF.

This clone was counted a few times. The chain links TRBV5-1 to TRBJ1-1; 8 nucleotides align to TRBD1. Germline CDR1 reads SGHRS; CDR2 reads YFSETQ. Unmatched junction bases numbered 7, after V lost 8 bases and J lost 7 bases. The CDR3 loop spans 12 amino acids. In nucleotides, the CDR3 is TGCGCCAGTTCTGGACAGGGTGGTGAAGCTTTCTTT. It translates to CASSGQGGEAFF.

The rearrangement links TRBV10-1 to TRBJ2-1; no firm D call. V was pared by 2 bases and J by 4 bases, with 3 bases between. The CDR3 is 12 residues long. Germline CDR1 WNHNN, CDR2 SYGVQD (reference sequence). In DNA form, the CDR3 reads TGCGCCAGCAGTGAGGAGTACAATGAGCAGTTCTTC. Its translation is CASSEEYNEQFF.

This sequence joins TRBV30 and TRBJ2-7; D may be TRBD2 (6 bases). The V end was cut by 5 bases, the J end by 2 bases, with 13 bases between. There are 13 residues in the CDR3. Germline CDR1 is GTSNPN and CDR2 is SVGIG (reference sequence). Here the CDR3 DNA reads TGTGCCTGGGGTAAGCGGGTAACCTACGAGCAGTACTTC. Translating gives CAWGKRVTYEQYF.

This clone was recorded a few times. CDR3 DNA: TGTGCCTGGAAGGGGGTGGGGTCCACTGAAGCTTTCTTT. Translation: CAWKGVGSTEAFF. The genes are TRBV30 and TRBJ1-1; tentative D call: TRBD1 (6 bases). Germline assignment: CDR1 GTSNPN and CDR2 SVGIG (reference sequence). Deletions cut 4 bases from V and 4 bases from J, with 13 bases between. The CDR3 contains 13 residues.

The gene calls are TRBV5-1 and TRBJ2-6; D ambiguous. The V gene lost 5 bases and the J gene lost 0 bases, with 9 bases spanning the gap. The germline V gene encodes CDR1 SGHRS and CDR2 YFSETQ. The CDR3 has 15 residues. The CDR3 DNA reads TGCGCCAGCAGTCTGGGCTCCTCTGGGGCCAACGTCCTGACTTTC. Protein sequence: CASSLGSSGANVLTF.

This clone was picked up a small number of times. V gene TRBV5-1 combines with J gene TRBJ2-5; D remains ambiguous. The CDR3 runs to 11 residues. Between the trimmed V and J ends, which lost 2 bases and 4 bases, there was a span of 3 bases. CDR1 SGHRS and CDR2 YFSETQ come from the germline V gene. Here the CDR3 reads CASSFLETQYF. CDR3 DNA: TGCGCCAGCAGCTTTCTAGAGACCCAGTACTTC.

The chain has TRBV5-1 and TRBJ1-2, with 8 bases lining up with TRBD1. CDR3 length: 15 residues. J was trimmed by 4 bases and V by 0 bases; bases with no gene match: 5. The germline V gene encodes CDR1 SGHRS and CDR2 YFSETQ. CDR3 protein: CASSLEDRAGYGYTF. As DNA, the CDR3 is TGCGCCAGCAGCTTGGAGGACAGGGCGGGCTATGGCTACACCTTC.

The chain combines TRBV2 with TRBJ1-1, with 12 bases lining up with TRBD1. This CDR3 spans 14 amino acids. V trimming: 7 bases; J trimming: 6 bases; junction bases outside the gene matches: 6. Germline V lookup: CDR1 SNHLY, CDR2 FYNNEI. CDR3 in DNA: TGTGCCAGCAATAGGGACAGGGGGCAGGCTGAAGCTTTCTTT. This encodes CASNRDRGQAEAFF. The variable domain in full, with the rest retrieved from reference TRBV2 and TRBJ1-1, is EPEVTQTPSHQVTQMGQEVILRCVPISNHLYFYWYRQILGQKVEFLVSFYNNEISEKSEIFDDQFSVERPDGSNFTLKIRSTKLEDSAMYFCASNRDRGQAEAFFGQGTRLTVV.

This chain links TRBV11-2 with TRBJ1-1, with 7 nucleotides matching TRBD1. The CDR3 spans 14 residues. The junction had 5 bases not matched to a gene; V was cut back by 4 bases and J by 3 bases. Germline CDR1 reads SGHAT; CDR2 reads FQNNGV. Here the CDR3 DNA reads TGTGCCAGCAGCTCCTTTGACAGGGACACTGAAGCTTTCTTT. It is translated as CASSSFDRDTEAFF.

The gene calls are TRBV9 and TRBJ2-7, with D maybe TRBD2 (6 bases). Germline V gene sequence: CDR1 SGDLS, CDR2 YYNGEE. V was shortened by 0 bases and J by 3 bases, with 10 bases between the two germline ends. The CDR3 covers 14 residues. CDR3 amino acids: CASSVGSGLYEQYF. The CDR3 DNA is TGTGCCAGCAGCGTAGGTAGCGGCCTCTACGAGCAGTACTTC.

J is TRBJ2-1 and V is TRBV7-9, with 13 positions matching TRBD2. The J segment lost 2 bases and the V segment lost 5 bases, leaving 3 bases of the junction unmatched. The length of the CDR3 is 16 residues. Germline lookup yields CDR1 SEHNR and CDR2 FQNEAQ (reference sequence). The CDR3 nucleotides are TGTGCCAGCAGCGCCGGACTAGCGGGAGCCTACAATGAGCAGTTCTTC. Amino acids: CASSAGLAGAYNEQFF.

The V gene is TRBV11-3, the J gene TRBJ2-2; D unresolved. V was cut by 1 base and J by 0 bases, with 18 bases left in between. Germline loops: CDR1 SGHNT, CDR2 YENEEA. The CDR3 is made up of 19 amino acids. The CDR3 DNA sequence: TGTGCCAGCAGCTTAGGGGCAGGAACAATAAACACGAACACCGGGGAGCTGTTTTTT. Translating gives CASSLGAGTINTNTGELFF.

This rearrangement joins TRBV6-4 to TRBJ2-6, with 12 bases aligning to TRBD2. Looked up from germline, CDR1 is MRHNA and CDR2 is SNTAGT. After removal of 4 bases from V and 2 bases from J, the junction contained 12 bases not matched to a gene. This CDR3 is 20 amino acids long. CDR3 residues: CASSGGPTSGSLPGANVLTF. For the CDR3, the DNA is TGTGCCAGCAGTGGGGGGCCGACTAGCGGGAGCTTGCCTGGGGCCAACGTCCTGACTTTC.